This TCR beta chain comes out of a study of T-cell memory formation after mild COVID-19. Study summary: TCR clusters largely stayed donor specific.

TCR alpha and TCR beta cDNA libraries with sample barcodes and UMIs came from 5'RACE using constant-segment primers. TCRdb fed the 5' RACE reads into MiXCR, producing one record per CDR3 protein. The repertoire holds around 250,000 distinct CDR3 sequences, with 16% as singletons. Study results and limitations: A balance of CD4 and CD8 characterized clones contracting day 15 to 85, whereas later expanders leaned CD4+. Contracting CD8+ clones were enriched in EMRA, CD4+ mainly in CM and EM.

This clonotype occurred a few times. Its matching antigen is unknown. CDR3 size: 13 residues. The V end lost 3 bases, the J end lost 8 bases, and 13 bases lay between the germline ends. This clonotype originated in a man in his late teens or twenties who had mild COVID-19 (a few samples of this study predate the infection). Cell type and time point are not known. J is TRBJ1-2 and V is TRBV12-3 or TRBV12-4; perhaps TRBD1 as D (6 bases). Sample: PBMCs or a T cell subset sorted from them (not recorded which). Written as DNA, the CDR3 is TGTGCCAGCAGTTTCACAGGGTCTCTCGGCTACACCTTC. Translated, it gives CASSFTGSLGYTF.